This entry concerns a single T cell receptor beta chain. What it binds is unknown. The junction departs from germline at one end; a sequencing error may be responsible. Primers included in the PCR were 60 Vbeta and 13 Jbeta primers. The repertoire was sequenced with immunoSEQ multiplex PCR; TCRdb's copy has only in-frame clones and lacks some. The sample carries 30,000 to 35,000 clones, 70% to 85% recorded once. These data come from a study of cytomegalovirus exposure and HLA in healthy donors. Across the whole study: Earlier results showed approximately 120 million unique TCR beta sequences derived from roughly 190 million T cells.

Overall study results and limits: Overall, some 160 TCR beta chains were annotated as cytomegalovirus-associated. The authors later found HLA-associated TCR beta chains more clonally expanded than equally common others. Several of the most significant clusters appeared linked to common viral pathogens, based on a later analysis.

The CDR3 loop spans 15 amino acids. CDR1 and CDR2 from the germline V gene are SGHDN and FVKESK. The chain links TRBV14 to TRBJ1-2, with 11 bases aligning to TRBD1. This clonotype was obtained from a woman younger than 35 in good health and CMV-seronegative. The sequenced material came from PBMCs. This CDR3 reads CASSQYGTGGHGYPF. In nucleotides, the CDR3 is TGTGCCAGCAGCCAATACGGGACAGGGGGTCATGGCTACCCCTTC.